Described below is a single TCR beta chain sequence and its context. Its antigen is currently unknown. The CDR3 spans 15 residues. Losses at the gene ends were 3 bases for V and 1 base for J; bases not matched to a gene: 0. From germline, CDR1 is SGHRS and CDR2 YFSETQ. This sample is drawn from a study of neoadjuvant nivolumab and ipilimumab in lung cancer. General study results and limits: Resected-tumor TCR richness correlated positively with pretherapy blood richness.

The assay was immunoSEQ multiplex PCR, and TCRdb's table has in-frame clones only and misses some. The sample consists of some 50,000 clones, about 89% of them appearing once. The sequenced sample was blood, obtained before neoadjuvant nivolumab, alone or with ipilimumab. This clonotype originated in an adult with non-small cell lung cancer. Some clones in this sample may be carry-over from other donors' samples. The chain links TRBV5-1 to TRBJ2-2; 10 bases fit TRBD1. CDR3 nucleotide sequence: TGCGCCAGCAGCTGGGACAGGGGGAACACCGGGGAGCTGTTTTTT. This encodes CASSWDRGNTGELFF.